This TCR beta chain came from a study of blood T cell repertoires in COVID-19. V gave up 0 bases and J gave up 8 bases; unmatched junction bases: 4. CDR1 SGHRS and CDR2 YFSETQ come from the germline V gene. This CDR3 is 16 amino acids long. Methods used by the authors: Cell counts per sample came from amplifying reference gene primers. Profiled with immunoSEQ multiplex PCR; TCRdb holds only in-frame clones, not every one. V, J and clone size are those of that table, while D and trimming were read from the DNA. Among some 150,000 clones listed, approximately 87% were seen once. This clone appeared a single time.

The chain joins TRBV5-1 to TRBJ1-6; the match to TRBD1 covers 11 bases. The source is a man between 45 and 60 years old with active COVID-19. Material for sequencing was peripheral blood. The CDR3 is CASSLEGQGADSPLHF. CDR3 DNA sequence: TGCGCCAGCAGCTTGGAAGGACAGGGGGCTGATTCACCCCTCCACTTT.